These 15 T cell receptor beta chains came from one sample sequenced in a study of OX40 agonist ivuxolimab in advanced cancers. Data came from immunoSEQ multiplex PCR; TCRdb stores just in-frame clones and leaves some out. The sample shows 60,000 to 70,000 clones, 89% of them seen only once. The sequences come from CD4+ or CD8+ T cells sorted from blood, collected in a trial of the OX40 agonist ivuxolimab. Receptor source: an adult with an advanced solid tumor such as melanoma, head and neck, liver or kidney cancer.

The J gene is TRBJ1-1, the V gene TRBV5-1, with a weak D call TRBD1 (6 bases). Germline CDR1 is SGHRS and CDR2 is YFSETQ. Trimming removed 4 bases at V and 5 bases at J, with 12 bases between. The CDR3 runs 13 residues. The DNA for the CDR3 is TGCGCCAGCAGCCAAGGGGGAAGGACTGAAGCTTTCTTT. Amino acids: CASSQGGRTEAFF. The full variable domain, with the rest looked up from reference TRBV5-1 and TRBJ1-1, is KAGVTQTPRYLIKTRGQQVTLSCSPISGHRSVSWYQQTPGQGLQFLFEYFSETQRNKGNFPGRFSGRQFSNSRSEMNVSTLELGDSALYLCASSQGGRTEAFFGQGTRLTVV.

The chain has TRBV6-5 and TRBJ1-1; D might be TRBD1 (5 bases). The V gene's germline CDR1 is MNHEY and CDR2 SVGAGI. CDR3 length equals 16 residues. Trimming shortened V by 0 bases and J by 0 bases, and 11 bases separated the two germline ends. Here the CDR3 DNA reads TGTGCCAGCAGTTACTCTCAACAGGTGATGAACACTGAAGCTTTCTTT. Its protein product is CASSYSQQVMNTEAFF.

The V gene is TRBV5-1, the J gene TRBJ2-7; D not certain. Germline CDR1 is SGHRS and CDR2 is YFSETQ. The CDR3 length is 12 residues. Trimming removed 5 bases from V and 7 bases from J, with 13 bases in between. The CDR3 loop is CASRPRLGEQYF. The CDR3 DNA follows: TGCGCCAGCAGGCCGAGATTGGGGGAGCAGTACTTC.

V usage is TRBV11-2 and J usage is TRBJ2-3; no definite D call. Trimming removed 1 base at V and 4 bases at J, with 0 bases between. Looked up from germline, CDR1 is SGHAT and CDR2 is FQNNGV. This CDR3 contains 11 residues. In DNA form, the CDR3 reads TGTGCCAGCAGCTTAGCAGATACGCAGTATTTT. It specifies CASSLADTQYF.

This chain uses TRBV27 with TRBJ2-1, with TRBD2 as a possible D gene (6 bases). The germline V gene has CDR1 MNHEY and CDR2 SMNVEV (reference sequence). Trimming shortened V by 8 bases and J by 7 bases, and 9 bases separated the two germline ends. The CDR3 length is 11 residues. As DNA, the CDR3 is TGTGCCAGCCGGGACTGGAATGAGCAGTTCTTC. It encodes CASRDWNEQFF.

This sequence joins TRBV5-4 and TRBJ2-2; D unresolved. The CDR3 is 14 amino acids. V was clipped by 1 base and J by 0 bases, with 4 bases between them. The germline V gene encodes CDR1 SGHNT and CDR2 YYREEE (reference sequence). DNA for the CDR3: TGTGCCAGCAGCTTGCTAGCGAACACCGGGGAGCTGTTTTTT. Translation gives CASSLLANTGELFF.

V and J are TRBV29-1 and TRBJ2-2; 7 nucleotides match TRBD1. Germline CDR1 is SQVTM and CDR2 is ANQGSEA. This CDR3 comprises 14 residues. With V trimmed by 4 bases and J by 8 bases, 10 bases remained unmatched. The CDR3 protein is CSVGFEGARGELFF. CDR3 sequence (DNA): TGCAGCGTTGGATTCGAGGGGGCGCGAGGGGAGCTGTTTTTT.

The CDR3 DNA follows: TGTGCCAGCAGTTACCAGGGGGTCCGCGAGCAGTACTTC. As protein: CASSYQGVREQYF. This chain links TRBV6-5 with TRBJ2-7; the match to TRBD1 covers 7 bases. The V and J ends lost 2 bases and 6 bases, in that order; junction bases with no gene match: 4. Germline values: CDR1 MNHEY, CDR2 SVGAGI. The CDR3 is 13 amino acids.

V is TRBV9 and J is TRBJ2-7, with 10 bases fitting TRBD1. CDR3 size: 15 residues. The junction had 0 bases not matched to a gene; V was cut back by 0 bases and J by 0 bases. Germline V gene data show CDR1 as SGDLS and CDR2 as YYNGEE. The chain's CDR3 is CASSVGQGASYEQYF. CDR3 coding DNA: TGTGCCAGCAGCGTAGGACAGGGGGCCTCCTACGAGCAGTACTTC. Full variable domain (missing parts from reference TRBV9 and TRBJ2-7): DSGVTQTPKHLITATGQRVTLRCSPRSGDLSVYWYQQSLDQGLQFLIQYYNGEERAKGNILERFSAQQFPDLHSELNLSSLELGDSALYFCASSVGQGASYEQYFGPGTRLTVT.

The rearrangement links TRBV6-1 to TRBJ1-1; possibly TRBD1 for D (6 bases). Germline CDR1 MNHNS, CDR2 SASEGT. The CDR3 is made up of 17 amino acids. V gave up 0 bases and J gave up 0 bases, with 14 bases separating them. CDR3 in amino acids: CASSEAEGGRLNTEAFF. In nucleotides, the CDR3 is TGTGCCAGCAGTGAAGCTGAAGGGGGGCGATTGAACACTGAAGCTTTCTTT.

This chain connects TRBV7-9 to TRBJ2-7; D may be TRBD1 (5 bases). Germline CDR1 and CDR2: SEHNR and FQNEAQ (reference sequence). CDR3 length equals 14 residues. The V and J ends lost 1 base and 0 bases respectively, with 7 bases between them. The CDR3 DNA reads TGTGCCAGCAGCTTAGTAGGGGACTCCTACGAGCAGTACTTC. It encodes CASSLVGDSYEQYF.

V gene TRBV5-1 combines with J gene TRBJ2-7; D gene unclear. This CDR3 contains 14 residues. Trimming left V 3 bases short and J 2 bases short, with 12 bases between. CDR1 and CDR2 from the germline V gene are SGHRS and YFSETQ. CDR3 nucleotides: TGCGCCAGCAGCTCCGACGGAGTCACCTACGAGCAGTACTTC. This translates into CASSSDGVTYEQYF.

V gene TRBV7-8 combines with J gene TRBJ1-5; D gene unclear. Germline values: CDR1 SGHVS, CDR2 FQNEAQ. The CDR3 is 12 amino acids. V shed 2 bases and J shed 7 bases, with 6 bases lying between them. The CDR3 sequence: CASSLRVQPQHF. As DNA, the CDR3 is TGTGCCAGCAGCTTACGGGTACAGCCCCAGCATTTT.

The V and J genes are TRBV6-1 and TRBJ2-1; D is possibly TRBD1 (6 bases). The CDR3 is made up of 13 amino acids. Between the trimmed V and J ends, which lost 5 bases and 4 bases, there was a span of 9 bases. Germline V gene lookup returns CDR1 MNHNS and CDR2 SASEGT. CDR3: CASSPGQYNEQFF. CDR3 nucleotide sequence: TGTGCCAGCAGTCCCGGACAGTACAATGAGCAGTTCTTC.

The V and J genes are TRBV9 and TRBJ1-6; unclear D gene. Germline V lookup: CDR1 SGDLS, CDR2 YYNGEE. V was shortened by 5 bases and J by 7 bases, with 13 bases between the two germline ends. The CDR3 is made up of 14 amino acids. CDR3 region: CASREPSPNSPLHF. In DNA form, the CDR3 reads TGTGCCAGCAGAGAACCATCACCCAATTCACCCCTCCACTTT.